This TCR beta chain is from a study of control samples from healthy donors and cancer patients. TCRdb's copy holds only in-frame clones and misses some; the assay was immunoSEQ multiplex PCR. The repertoire includes under 150,000 clones, 88% of them detected once, and over 2% sits in the top ten. Trimming cost V 0 bases and J 4 bases, with 10 bases left between them. Germline-derived CDR1 and CDR2 are SGDLS and YYNGEE. This CDR3 has 14 residues. Material for sequencing was blood. The chain is built from TRBV9 and TRBJ1-1; D gene ambiguous. The TCR sequence derives from a woman aged 70-85 years in good health. Written as DNA, the CDR3 is TGTGCCAGCAGCGTAGGAGGGAGTGGCACTGAAGCTTTCTTT. Translation gives CASSVGGSGTEAFF.